Listed here are 19 T cell receptor beta chains from one sample, sequenced in a study of early T cells in non-severe SARS-CoV-2 infection. One entry per CDR3 protein, called by TCRdb with MiXCR from the 5' RACE reads. The data contain about 80,000 distinct CDR3 sequences, 10% to 15% of them singletons. Source: whole blood, taken at baseline. The receptors here all came from an adult who was a healthcare worker with PCR-confirmed SARS-CoV-2 infection or an uninfected control (not recorded which). The donor label of this sample is uncertain.

V usage is TRBV20-1 and J usage is TRBJ1-1; 8 bases agree with TRBD1. In germline, CDR1 is DFQATT, CDR2 SNEGSKA (reference sequence). With 6 bases clipped from V and 2 bases from J, the junction kept 2 bases outside the gene matches. The CDR3 is made up of 12 amino acids. For the CDR3, the DNA is TGCAGTGCGGACAGGGCTAACACTGAAGCTTTCTTT. Its translation is CSADRANTEAFF.

This clonotype was found many times. The DNA of the CDR3 is TGTGCCAGCAGCCAGACAGGGATCTTTTCACCCCTCCACTTT. Translation gives CASSQTGIFSPLHF. The gene calls are TRBV7-8 and TRBJ1-6, with 7 positions matching TRBD1. With 5 bases clipped from V and 9 bases from J, the junction kept 7 bases outside the gene matches. The germline CDR1 and CDR2 sequences are SGHVS and FQNEAQ. This CDR3 is 14 amino acids long.

V is TRBV18 and J is TRBJ2-1; TRBD2 aligns across 9 bases. With V trimmed by 3 bases and J by 0 bases, 6 bases remained unmatched. CDR1 and CDR2 from the germline V gene are KGHSH and LQKENI. This CDR3 has 17 residues. The CDR3 reads CASSPVAGAFSYNEQFF. The CDR3 nucleotides are TGTGCCAGCTCACCGGTAGCGGGGGCATTCTCCTACAATGAGCAGTTCTTC. Based on the CDR3 plus reference TRBV18 and TRBJ2-1, the full variable domain is NAGVMQNPRHLVRRRGQEARLRCSPMKGHSHVYWYRQLPEEGLKFMVYLQKENIIDESGMPKERFSAEFPKEGPSILRIQQVVRGDSAAYFCASSPVAGAFSYNEQFFGPGTRLTVL.

This clonotype appeared many times. V and J are TRBV10-3 and TRBJ2-2, with D perhaps assigned TRBD1 or TRBD2 (6 bases each). The CDR3 is made up of 16 amino acids. V lost 8 bases to trimming and J lost 4 bases, with 20 bases between them. Germline V gene sequence: CDR1 ENHRY, CDR2 SYGVKD. CDR3 residues: CAIHGGRGATTGELFF. Written as DNA, the CDR3 is TGTGCCATCCACGGGGGCCGCGGGGCGACCACCGGGGAGCTGTTTTTT.

This clonotype was found a few times. V usage is TRBV4-1 and J usage is TRBJ2-3; no definite D call. Per the germline V gene, CDR1 is MGHRA and CDR2 is YSYEKL. The CDR3 spans 14 residues. V was cut by 5 bases and J by 2 bases, with 11 bases left in between. The CDR3 sequence: CASSRSGNTDTQYF. The CDR3 DNA reads TGCGCCAGCAGCAGATCCGGAAACACAGATACGCAGTATTTT.

This clonotype has just a few counts. The chain combines TRBV7-2 with TRBJ1-3, with a weak D call TRBD1 (5 bases). The CDR3 runs to 20 residues. The V gene lost 3 bases and the J gene lost 4 bases, with 28 bases spanning the gap. Germline V gene lookup returns CDR1 SGHTA and CDR2 FQGNSA. The CDR3 loop is CASSFTIPGTPRTFGNTIYF. Here the CDR3 DNA reads TGTGCCAGCAGCTTCACGATACCAGGGACTCCCAGGACTTTCGGAAACACCATATATTTT.

Only a few counts were recorded for this clonotype. The chain recombines TRBV4-2 with TRBJ2-3, with D possibly being TRBD2 (6 bases). The germline CDR1 and CDR2 sequences are LGHNA and YNFKEQ. The length of the CDR3 is 16 residues. The germline V and J ends were trimmed by 3 bases and 2 bases, with 15 bases remaining between them. CDR3 DNA sequence: TGTGCCAGCAGCCATTTGGGGGGAGACCTCACAGATACGCAGTATTTT. Translation: CASSHLGGDLTDTQYF.

This clonotype was seen ten or more times. This rearrangement joins TRBV24-1 to TRBJ2-1; 8 positions match TRBD2. J was trimmed by 5 bases and V by 4 bases; bases with no gene match: 6. This CDR3 has 15 residues. Germline CDR1 and CDR2: KGHDR and SFDVKD. CDR3 DNA sequence: TGTGCCACCAGTGAGCCGGGGGGGCCCCACAATGAGCAGTTCTTC. Its protein is CATSEPGGPHNEQFF.

This clonotype was seen only a few times. The CDR3 reads CATSDFRGDEQFF. CDR3 bases: TGTGCCACCAGTGATTTTCGGGGCGATGAGCAGTTCTTC. The V gene is TRBV24-1, the J gene TRBJ2-1; perhaps D is TRBD1 or TRBD2 (5 bases each). From germline, CDR1 is KGHDR and CDR2 SFDVKD. The CDR3 is 13 residues long. V was pared by 1 base and J by 8 bases, with 8 bases between.

This chain links TRBV4-3 with TRBJ2-4; D unclear. Germline lookup yields CDR1 LGHNA and CDR2 YSLEER. The CDR3 length is 13 residues. Deletions cut 0 bases from V and 4 bases from J, with 4 bases between. The CDR3 nucleotides are TGCGCCAGCAGCCAAGACGAGAAAAACATTCAGTACTTC. Its protein is CASSQDEKNIQYF.

This clonotype has a count of ten or more. This CDR3 is CASSLPKHTQYF. The CDR3 DNA reads as TGTGCCAGCAGCTTACCGAAACATACGCAGTATTTT. This chain uses TRBV7-2 with TRBJ2-3; no clear D. CDR1 SGHTA and CDR2 FQGNSA come from the germline V gene. V lost 2 bases to trimming and J lost 7 bases, with 7 bases between them. The CDR3 extends over 12 amino acids.

The rearrangement links TRBV9 to TRBJ2-7, with D unclear. Germline values: CDR1 SGDLS, CDR2 YYNGEE. Between the trimmed V and J ends, which lost 0 bases and 1 base, there was a span of 5 bases. The CDR3 runs 13 residues. CDR3 DNA: TGTGCCAGCAGCGTAGGGTGGTCCTACGAGCAGTACTTC. Encoded protein: CASSVGWSYEQYF.

The V and J genes are TRBV20-1 and TRBJ2-7; a weak D match, TRBD1 (6 bases). V lost 1 base to trimming and J lost 6 bases, with 19 bases between them. This CDR3 spans 15 amino acids. The germline CDR1 and CDR2 sequences are DFQATT and SNEGSKA (reference sequence). The CDR3 spells CSARVSGARGSEQYF. The CDR3 region has the DNA TGCAGTGCTAGAGTAAGCGGAGCGAGGGGGAGCGAGCAGTACTTC.

This clonotype appeared many times. The chain has TRBV27 and TRBJ2-3; 10 positions match TRBD2. Germline CDR1 and CDR2: MNHEY and SMNVEV (reference sequence). J lost 6 bases, V lost 4 bases, and 7 bases had no gene match. CDR3 length: 15 residues. CDR3 nucleotide sequence: TGTGCCAGCAGTTATATTAGCGGGAGGTGGGATACGCAGTATTTT. Protein sequence: CASSYISGRWDTQYF.

The table lists this clonotype with many counts. CDR3 amino acids: CASSLETSGETQYF. In DNA, the CDR3 is TGTGCCAGCAGCTTGGAGACTAGCGGAGAGACCCAGTACTTC. This chain joins TRBV7-8 and TRBJ2-5; the match to TRBD2 covers 9 bases. The CDR3 runs to 14 residues. Germline V gene sequence: CDR1 SGHVS, CDR2 FQNEAQ. V gave up 3 bases and J gave up 4 bases; unmatched junction bases: 3.

A few counts support this clonotype. This chain connects TRBV6-5 to TRBJ2-7; unclear D gene. Trimming stripped 4 bases from V and 6 bases from J, with 13 bases between. Germline V CDR1 and CDR2: MNHEY, SVGAGI. The CDR3 is 13 amino acids. The CDR3 DNA sequence: TGTGCCAGCAGTTCGCCCCCTAGTCCCGAGCAGTACTTC. Its protein product is CASSSPPSPEQYF.

This clonotype has at least ten counts. This chain uses TRBV9 with TRBJ1-1; D perhaps matches TRBD1 (5 bases). The germline gives CDR1 SGDLS, CDR2 YYNGEE. The V end was cut by 0 bases, the J end by 4 bases, with 10 bases between. The CDR3 loop spans 14 amino acids. The chain's CDR3 is CASSVVAGSTEAFF. CDR3 sequence (DNA): TGTGCCAGCAGCGTAGTTGCAGGGAGCACTGAAGCTTTCTTT.

The chain combines TRBV5-4 with TRBJ2-3, with D perhaps matching TRBD2 (6 bases). Between the trimmed V and J ends, which lost 1 base and 14 bases, there was a span of 17 bases. CDR3 length equals 13 residues. Germline CDR1 reads SGHNT; CDR2 reads YYREEE (reference sequence). The CDR3 reads CASSLSLEGYWYF. In DNA form, the CDR3 reads TGTGCCAGCAGCTTGTCTCTGGAGGGTTATTGGTATTTT.

This clonotype was found many times. DNA for the CDR3: TGTGCCAGCAGTTACGGACTGGCCAATGAGCAGTTCTTC. This codes for CASSYGLANEQFF. This chain connects TRBV6-5 to TRBJ2-1; maybe TRBD2 (5 bases). Trimming pared 2 bases from V and 6 bases from J, leaving 8 bases between. This CDR3 has 13 amino acids. Looked up from germline, CDR1 is MNHEY and CDR2 is SVGAGI.